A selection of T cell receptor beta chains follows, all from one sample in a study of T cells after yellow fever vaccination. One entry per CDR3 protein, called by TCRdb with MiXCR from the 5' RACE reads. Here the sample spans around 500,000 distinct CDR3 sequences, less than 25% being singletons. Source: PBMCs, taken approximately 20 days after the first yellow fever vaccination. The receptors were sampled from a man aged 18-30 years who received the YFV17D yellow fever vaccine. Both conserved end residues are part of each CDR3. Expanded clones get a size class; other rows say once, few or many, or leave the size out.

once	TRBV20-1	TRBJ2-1	CSADENRGGSYNEQFF
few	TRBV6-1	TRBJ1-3	CASRPAVAVTTIYF
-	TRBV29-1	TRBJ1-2	CSVERGWGGSGYTF
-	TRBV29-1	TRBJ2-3	CSASGTSLGPDTQYF
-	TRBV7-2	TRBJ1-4	CASSLGTAFKLFF
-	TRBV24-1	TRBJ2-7	CATSDPPQQGDSYEQYF
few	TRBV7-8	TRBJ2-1	CASSLYFSGRNNEQFF
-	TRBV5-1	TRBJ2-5	CASTLGASLGETQYF
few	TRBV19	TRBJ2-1	CASSMAGLTYNEQFF
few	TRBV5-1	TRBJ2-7	CASSYSRTGESTYEQYF
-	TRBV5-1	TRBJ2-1	CASSPETTERNEQFF
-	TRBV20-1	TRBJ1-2	CSASRDGTNYGYTF
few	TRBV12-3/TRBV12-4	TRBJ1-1	CASRRQGREAFF
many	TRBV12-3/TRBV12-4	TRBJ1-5	CASLGGRGNQPQHF
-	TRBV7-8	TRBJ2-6	CASSWLAGGHGANVLTF
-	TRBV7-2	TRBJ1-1	CASSLGQGLRGAEAFF
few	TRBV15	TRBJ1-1	CATSRAPRFTEAFF
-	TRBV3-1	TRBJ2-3	CASSPQMAGARDTQYF
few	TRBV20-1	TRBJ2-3	CSASEQGAGGTQYF
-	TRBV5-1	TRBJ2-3	CASSIQGAADTQYF
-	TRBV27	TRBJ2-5	CASSHSGTPSRETQYF
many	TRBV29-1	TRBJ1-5	CSAAGQDNQPQHF
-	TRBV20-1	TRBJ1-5	CSASRLSQPQHF
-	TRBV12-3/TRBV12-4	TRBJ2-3	CASTTRWVERGVTDTQYF
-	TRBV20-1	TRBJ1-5	CSAQRTNRGNQPQHF
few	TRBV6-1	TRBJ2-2	CASSKGLAGATGELFF
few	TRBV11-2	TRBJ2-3	CASSPGQVPPTTQYF
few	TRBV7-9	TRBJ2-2	CASGDLAANTGELFF
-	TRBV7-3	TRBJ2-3	CASSRGALDTQYF
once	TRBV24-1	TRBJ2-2	CATMTGNTGELFF
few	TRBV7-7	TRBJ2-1	CASSLSGGASNEQFF
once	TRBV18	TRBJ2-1	CASSPIRSGVAGRNEQFF
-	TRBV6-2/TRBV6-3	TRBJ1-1	CASSYSVRATGNTEAFF
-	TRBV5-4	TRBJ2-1	CASNAAWDEQFF
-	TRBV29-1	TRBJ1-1	CSVEETEDTEAFF
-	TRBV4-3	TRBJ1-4	CASSQGQGPKEKLFF
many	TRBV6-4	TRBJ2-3	CASSAIGGTDTQYF
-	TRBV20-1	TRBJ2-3	CSATLGGDTQYF
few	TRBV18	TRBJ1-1	CASSPSGWMYEAFF
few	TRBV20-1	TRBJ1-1	CSARRDLNTEAFF
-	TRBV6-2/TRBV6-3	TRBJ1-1	CASSYSQIEAFF
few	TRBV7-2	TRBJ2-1	CASRTRGYEQFF
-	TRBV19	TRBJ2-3	CASNHQPRDTQYF
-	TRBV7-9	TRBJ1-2	CASKGDGTGVYGYTF
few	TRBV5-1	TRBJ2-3	CASSLARTSGGAGNTDTQYF
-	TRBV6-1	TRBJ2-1	CASSPQVYSYNEQFF
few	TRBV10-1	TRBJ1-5	CASSEQHYSNQPQHF
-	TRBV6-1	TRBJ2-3	CASSEARGGSDTQYF
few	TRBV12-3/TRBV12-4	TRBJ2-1	CASSVGQPPYNEQFF
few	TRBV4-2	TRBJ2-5	CASSQGQGIQETQYF
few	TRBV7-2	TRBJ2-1	CASSPKTAVVNEQFF
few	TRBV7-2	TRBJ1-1	CASSLVTDTEAFF
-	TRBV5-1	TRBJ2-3	CASSLNRGLRTDTQYF
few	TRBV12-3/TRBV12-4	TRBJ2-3	CASRTPGAVDTQYF
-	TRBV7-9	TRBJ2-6	CASSSQGEKSGANVLTF
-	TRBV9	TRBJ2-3	CASSVSAASTDTQYF
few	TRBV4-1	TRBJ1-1	CASSLYRALNTEAFF
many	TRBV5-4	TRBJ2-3	CASSSGTSTDTQYF
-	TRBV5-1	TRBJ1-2	CASTSGEGYTF